This TCR beta chain was sequenced in a study of Ad26.COV2.S vaccination and SARS-CoV-2 variants. Findings of the study overall: Vaccinees reportedly had broad spike-specific CD8+ and CD4+ T cell responses. Assessments of TCR breadth and depth may have underestimated the total T cell responses.

Profiled with immunoSEQ multiplex PCR; TCRdb holds only in-frame clones, not every one. The data show some 460,000 clones, about nine tenths seen once. This clone was seen just once. What it recognizes is unknown. As for treatment: about 20 received Ad26.COV2.S at low or high dose, single or two shots; 5 received placebo; per-sample allocation not given. On day 63 after the first injection, vaccine and placebo recipients gave samples. It was Wuhan-strain SARS-CoV-2 spike that the Ad26 vaccine vector expressed. The CDR3 consists of 14 residues. The germline V gene has CDR1 SEHNR and CDR2 FQNEAQ (reference sequence). Trimming took off 3 bases at V and 4 bases at J, with 12 bases between the two ends.

This clonotype originated in a person aged 18-65 years who received the Ad26.COV2.S COVID-19 vaccine or a placebo. The chain combines TRBV7-9 with TRBJ1-1, with D possibly being TRBD1 (5 bases). Sequenced material: peripheral blood, taken in a trial of Ad26.COV2.S vaccine versus placebo. In DNA, the CDR3 is TGTGCCAGCAGCTTGCAGGGCCAAGGCACTGAAGCTTTCTTT. Its translation: CASSLQGQGTEAFF.